Listed below are T cell receptor beta chains from one sample, sequenced in a study of T cells after yellow fever vaccination. TCRdb re-called the 5' RACE reads through MiXCR, storing one row per CDR3 protein. Here the sample spans hundreds of thousands of distinct CDR3 sequences, 9% to 15% being singletons. Here the sequenced sample was PBMCs, taken on the day of the yellow fever booster vaccination. The receptor source for this set is a man younger than 45 who received the YFV17D yellow fever vaccine. The CDR3 runs from the conserved cysteine through the conserved F or W. Fields, in order: V gene, J gene, D gene, CDR3 protein. A D gene is named only where the DNA matches it firmly.

V gene: TRBV10-3
J gene: TRBJ2-5
D gene: -
CDR3 protein: CAISESPSGPGTQYF

V gene: TRBV6-5
J gene: TRBJ2-3
D gene: -
CDR3 protein: CASTYRDSDTQYF

V gene: TRBV29-1
J gene: TRBJ2-2
D gene: TRBD2
CDR3 protein: CSVRFPSGMSGELFF

V gene: TRBV10-3
J gene: TRBJ2-5
D gene: TRBD2
CDR3 protein: CAISETSGIETQYF

V gene: TRBV7-2
J gene: TRBJ2-7
D gene: -
CDR3 protein: CASSLEDFTYEQYF

V gene: TRBV5-1
J gene: TRBJ2-7
D gene: TRBD1
CDR3 protein: CASSPRQGTSYEQYF

V gene: TRBV9
J gene: TRBJ2-1
D gene: TRBD2
CDR3 protein: CASSVAPSGASGDNEQFF

V gene: TRBV5-1
J gene: TRBJ2-3
D gene: TRBD1
CDR3 protein: CASSSGQGGLFITDTQYF

V gene: TRBV20-1
J gene: TRBJ2-1
D gene: -
CDR3 protein: CSVARGYYNEQFF

V gene: TRBV18
J gene: TRBJ2-7
D gene: -
CDR3 protein: CASSDSVSEQYF

V gene: TRBV5-6
J gene: TRBJ2-7
D gene: -
CDR3 protein: CASSSPRRSSYEQCF

V gene: TRBV29-1
J gene: TRBJ1-2
D gene: -
CDR3 protein: CSVPPGQLAGYTF

V gene: TRBV6-1
J gene: TRBJ2-2
D gene: -
CDR3 protein: CATTRGTTGELFF

V gene: TRBV2
J gene: TRBJ2-1
D gene: TRBD2
CDR3 protein: CASSEGGLAGDEQFF

V gene: TRBV11-2
J gene: TRBJ1-5
D gene: TRBD1
CDR3 protein: CASSFTGDQPQHF